Each of the 8 T cell receptor beta chains below was sequenced from the same sample in a study of identifying expanded T cells in peripheral blood. Data came from immunoSEQ multiplex PCR; TCRdb stores just in-frame clones and leaves some out. The sample contains about 58,000 clones, approximately 89% of which appear only once. Sequenced sample: blood. These receptors were taken from a person between 18 and 75 years old in good health.

The chain couples TRBV10-3 to TRBJ2-7; the match to TRBD1 covers 7 bases. Germline CDR1 ENHRY, CDR2 SYGVKD. J was trimmed by 4 bases and V by 3 bases; bases with no gene match: 3. The CDR3 sequence is 13 residues long. The CDR3 nucleotides read TGTGCCATCAGTGACGACAGGGCTTACGAGCAGTACTTC. Its translation: CAISDDRAYEQYF.

This rearrangement joins TRBV19 to TRBJ1-5; TRBD1 agrees at 7 bases. The germline gives CDR1 LNHDA, CDR2 SQIVND (reference sequence). The CDR3 length is 15 residues. V lost 3 bases, J lost 7 bases, and 9 bases stayed unmatched. The CDR3 bases are TGTGCCAGTAGTATTATCCAGGGGGGCCTACAGCCCCAGCATTTT. Protein product: CASSIIQGGLQPQHF.

In its sample, this clone is medium-sized. V is TRBV14 and J is TRBJ1-1, with D unclear. Trimming stripped 0 bases from V and 10 bases from J, with 12 bases between. This CDR3 is built from 13 residues. CDR1 and CDR2 (germline): SGHDN, FVKESK. CDR3 loop: CASSQDWDGLAFF. In DNA form, the CDR3 reads TGTGCCAGCAGCCAAGACTGGGATGGATTAGCTTTCTTT. The full variable domain, its missing parts supplied by reference TRBV14 and TRBJ1-1, is EAGVTQFPSHSVIEKGQTVTLRCDPISGHDNLYWYRRVMGKEIKFLLHFVKESKQDESGMPNNRFLAERTGGTYSTLKVQPAELEDSGVYFCASSQDWDGLAFFGQGTRLTVV.

This chain links TRBV11-2 with TRBJ2-7; D gene uncertain. The CDR3 loop spans 15 amino acids. In germline, CDR1 is SGHAT, CDR2 FQNNGV. Trimming pared 1 base from V and 0 bases from J, leaving 10 bases between. CDR3 amino acids: CASSLGSTFSYEQYF. The CDR3 DNA follows: TGTGCCAGCAGCTTAGGCTCCACCTTCTCCTACGAGCAGTACTTC.

The chain is built from TRBV9 and TRBJ1-5; maybe TRBD1 (5 bases). CDR1 and CDR2 from the germline V gene are SGDLS and YYNGEE. Trimming took 7 bases from V and 4 from J, leaving 24 bases between them. There are 17 residues in the CDR3. The CDR3 DNA sequence: TGTGCCAGCGCACCGGGACTGCGTCAACTGGGTAATCAGCCCCAGCATTTT. Amino acids: CASAPGLRQLGNQPQHF.

The chain recombines TRBV5-4 with TRBJ1-2, with D perhaps TRBD1 (6 bases). Germline V CDR1 and CDR2: SGHNT, YYREEE (reference sequence). The V and J ends lost 0 bases and 7 bases respectively, with 13 bases between them. The CDR3 length is 14 residues. The CDR3 protein is CASSLVSGEGGYTF. CDR3 in DNA: TGTGCCAGCAGCTTGGTGTCAGGGGAGGGTGGCTACACCTTC.

The chain uses TRBV19 and TRBJ2-1; 8 nucleotides match TRBD2. Germline loops: CDR1 LNHDA, CDR2 SQIVND (reference sequence). The J segment lost 7 bases and the V segment lost 5 bases, leaving 7 bases of the junction unmatched. The CDR3 is 14 residues long. The CDR3 DNA sequence: TGTGCCAGTAGTCCTCTTAGCGGGAAGAATGAGCAGTTCTTC. Its protein is CASSPLSGKNEQFF.

This rearrangement joins TRBV5-4 to TRBJ2-5, with TRBD1 as a possible D gene (6 bases). Germline V gene lookup returns CDR1 SGHNT and CDR2 YYREEE (reference sequence). Trimming shortened V by 2 bases and J by 1 base, and 9 bases separated the two germline ends. This CDR3 contains 14 residues. The CDR3 DNA is TGTGCCAGCAGCTTAGGGACACTCCAAGAGACCCAGTACTTC. Residues: CASSLGTLQETQYF.